This T cell receptor (beta chain) originates from a study of Graves' ophthalmopathy and Graves' hyperthyroidism. General study results and limits: At 70.59% sensitivity and approximately 72% specificity, the model predicted progression of the ophthalmopathy.

Amplification of TCR beta CDR3 regions used RNA transcripts. An initial RT-PCR round employing HTBI primers preceded a second-round multiplex PCR. TCRdb itself ran the multiplex PCR reads through MiXCR, one entry per CDR3 protein. Among 200,000 to 250,000 distinct CDR3 sequences, 20% to 25% were seen once, and the ten largest hold roughly 45%. An approximately 10 ml volume of fresh peripheral blood provided the PBMCs. On this clonotype itself: Its antigen remains unknown.

The TCR comes from a woman aged 50 to 60 with Graves' ophthalmopathy. Sequencing was carried out using peripheral blood.

CDR3 coding DNA: TGTGCCAGCAGTGGATCGATGGCTCCGGGAAACACCATATATTTT. Amino acids: CASSGSMAPGNTIYF. This sequence joins TRBV6-1 and TRBJ1-3; D gene unclear. Trimming pared 4 bases from V and 4 bases from J, leaving 14 bases between. CDR3 length equals 15 residues. Looked up from germline, CDR1 is MNHNS and CDR2 is SASEGT.